One and the same sample provided the 24 T cell receptor beta chains below, sequenced in a study of regulatory T cells in long-lasting Graves disease. Time point of the sample: newly diagnosed GD, antithyroid drugs for less than 3 months. PBMC-extracted RNA yielded the TCR library. Investigators prepared the TCR beta libraries by applying iRepertoire HTBI primers and Arm-PCR of CDR3 regions. Each CDR3 protein gets one entry after TCRdb re-called the multiplex PCR reads with MiXCR. Of about 240,000 distinct CDR3 sequences listed, over 20% were seen once; the top ten hold about 15%. The specimen comprised peripheral blood mononuclear cells (PBMCs), sampled at new diagnosis, from a patient treated with antithyroid drugs. The receptors were sampled from a female donor with Graves disease.

This clonotype was detected many times. The chain couples TRBV6-2 or TRBV6-3 to TRBJ2-7; 9 bases fit TRBD1. The CDR3 contains 14 residues. The germline gives CDR1 MNHEY, CDR2 SVGEGT. The trim removed 2 bases at V and 3 bases at J, leaving 2 bases unmatched. CDR3 DNA sequence: TGTGCCAGCAGTTACACGACAGGGGGCTACGAGCAGTACTTC. It translates to CASSYTTGGYEQYF.

This clonotype was observed at least ten times. DNA for the CDR3: TGCAGCGGGGGACCGGGCCCCGACCATAATGAAAAACTGTTTTTT. As protein: CSGGPGPDHNEKLFF. This chain links TRBV29-1 with TRBJ1-4; D is perhaps TRBD1 (5 bases). The CDR3 is 15 amino acids. The germline V gene has CDR1 SQVTM and CDR2 ANQGSEA. Trimming pared 7 bases from V and 4 bases from J, leaving 19 bases between.

This rearrangement joins TRBV3-1 to TRBJ2-7, with 9 bases aligning to TRBD2. The CDR3 runs 15 residues. Trimming at V came to 3 bases and at J to 2 bases, leaving 5 bases not matched to a gene. Per germline, CDR1 LGHDT and CDR2 YNNKEL (reference sequence). The CDR3 here is CASSQKRGVPYEQYF. The DNA for the CDR3 is TGTGCCAGCAGCCAGAAGCGGGGGGTACCCTACGAGCAGTACTTC.

The gene calls are TRBV27 and TRBJ2-2; no clear D gene. The CDR3 runs to 14 residues. Trimming left V 6 bases short and J 2 bases short, with 10 bases between. Per germline, CDR1 MNHEY and CDR2 SMNVEV (reference sequence). The DNA for the CDR3 is TGTGCCAGCAGGATAGAACCTAACACCGGGGAGCTGTTTTTT. Translating it yields CASRIEPNTGELFF.

This clonotype was observed at least ten times. This chain connects TRBV20-1 to TRBJ2-3; no definite D call. The CDR3 extends over 17 amino acids. Between the trimmed V and J ends, which lost 0 bases and 2 bases, there was a span of 18 bases. Germline-derived CDR1 and CDR2 are DFQATT and SNEGSKA (reference sequence). The CDR3 DNA reads as TGCAGTGCTAGAGAAAGACCTATTGCCGGGCCCACAGATACGCAGTATTTT. Translating gives CSARERPIAGPTDTQYF.

The table lists this clonotype with a few counts. V is TRBV19 and J is TRBJ1-5, with 7 bases identical to TRBD1. This CDR3 region has 15 residues. V lost 6 bases, J lost 1 base, and 6 bases stayed unmatched. Per germline, CDR1 LNHDA and CDR2 SQIVND (reference sequence). The CDR3 DNA is TGTGCCAGTAGCGAACAGGGGAGCAGCAATCAGCCCCAGCATTTT. Translation gives CASSEQGSSNQPQHF.

This clonotype was recorded at least ten times. This chain joins TRBV2 and TRBJ2-5, with D maybe TRBD2 (5 bases). Trimming took 6 bases from V and 1 from J, leaving 12 bases between them. From germline, CDR1 is SNHLY and CDR2 FYNNEI. CDR3 length: 14 amino acids. CDR3 residues: CASRETEGQETQYF. CDR3 nucleotide sequence: TGTGCCAGCAGAGAAACTGAGGGCCAAGAGACCCAGTACTTC.

This clonotype was found many times. This chain uses TRBV3-1 with TRBJ2-5, with D uncertain. Trimming took off 1 base at V and 4 bases at J, with 10 bases between the two ends. The CDR3 runs to 14 residues. Germline loops: CDR1 LGHDT, CDR2 YNNKEL (reference sequence). The DNA for the CDR3 is TGTGCCAGCAGCCAAGGTGGGCTAGGAGAGACCCAGTACTTC. Protein sequence: CASSQGGLGETQYF.

This clonotype was seen ten or more times. The chain links TRBV7-8 to TRBJ2-5, with a tentative D call TRBD2 (6 bases). The V and J ends lost 5 bases and 1 base respectively, with 8 bases between them. Germline CDR1 and CDR2: SGHVS and FQNEAQ. The CDR3 is 13 amino acids. The CDR3 region is CASSAGSQETQYF. In DNA form, the CDR3 reads TGTGCCAGCAGCGCCGGGAGCCAAGAGACCCAGTACTTC.

This clonotype was recorded at least ten times. The rearrangement joins TRBV13 to TRBJ2-3; D possibly matches TRBD1 or TRBD2 (5 bases each). Trimming pared 4 bases from V and 2 bases from J, leaving 25 bases between. CDR3 length equals 19 residues. Germline V gives CDR1 PRHDT, CDR2 FYEKMQ (reference sequence). The CDR3 DNA is TGTGCCAGCAGCTCCTTCCTCCGGGACCGTCGATTTTCCACAGATACGCAGTATTTT. Its translation: CASSSFLRDRRFSTDTQYF.

This clonotype was recorded at least ten times. The V and J genes are TRBV7-9 and TRBJ2-5; D gene unclear. The CDR3 loop spans 12 amino acids. Germline values: CDR1 SEHNR, CDR2 FQNEAQ (reference sequence). V lost 4 bases to trimming and J lost 5 bases, with 8 bases between them. For the CDR3, the DNA is TGTGCCAGCAGCTGGGATGTGGAGACCCAGTACTTC. The encoded protein is CASSWDVETQYF.

This clonotype was observed many times. This chain joins TRBV6-9 and TRBJ2-1, with TRBD2 identical over 9 bases. The CDR3 length is 18 residues. The V gene's germline CDR1 is MNHGY and CDR2 SVAAGI. V lost 2 bases and J lost 8; bases outside the gene matches: 16. The CDR3 DNA follows: TGTGCCAGCAGTTATGCGGCGGGGGGGCCTAGAATGAGCGATGAGCAGTTCTTC. The encoded protein is CASSYAAGGPRMSDEQFF.

CDR3 sequence reads: CSACNSGGPSYNEQFF. DNA of the CDR3: TGCAGTGCTTGCAATAGCGGGGGCCCTTCCTACAATGAGCAGTTCTTC. V usage is TRBV20-1 and J usage is TRBJ2-1; TRBD2 agrees at 9 bases. Losses at the gene ends were 5 bases for V and 1 base for J; bases not matched to a gene: 9. Germline V lookup: CDR1 DFQATT, CDR2 SNEGSKA (reference sequence). The CDR3 runs to 16 residues.

There are many counts of this clonotype. The J gene is TRBJ1-5, the V gene TRBV6-1, with D maybe TRBD1 (6 bases). Trimming shortened V by 11 bases and J by 2 bases, and 16 bases separated the two germline ends. This CDR3 region has 14 residues. Germline V gives CDR1 MNHNS, CDR2 SASEGT. CDR3 DNA: TGTGCCGGCGGGAGGGGGGAGTGCAATCAGCCCCAGCATTTT. As protein: CAGGRGECNQPQHF.

This clonotype came up a few times. A far larger clone is just one base off, so this is likely a read error. It is likely a read error, because the conserved phenylalanine at the end of the CDR3 is missing. This rearrangement joins TRBV6-9 to TRBJ1-1; D gene unclear. The V end was cut by 3 bases, the J end by 6 bases, with 5 bases between. This CDR3 region has 11 residues. Per germline, CDR1 MNHGY and CDR2 SVAAGI. The CDR3: CASSYGPEAFL. For the CDR3, the DNA is TGTGCCAGCAGTTACGGACCTGAAGCTTTCCTT.

The V call is TRBV12-3 or TRBV12-4, the J call TRBJ1-1, with a weak D call TRBD1 (5 bases). V lost 7 bases, J lost 8 bases, and 14 bases lay in between. This CDR3 is 12 amino acids long. The CDR3 sequence is CASKIGTQEAFF. The DNA of the CDR3 is TGTGCCAGCAAGATCGGGACTCAAGAAGCTTTCTTT.

The sample holds many counts of this clonotype. This chain connects TRBV7-9 to TRBJ1-1, with 7 positions matching TRBD1. The CDR3 extends over 12 amino acids. Germline V gene sequence: CDR1 SEHNR, CDR2 FQNEAQ (reference sequence). V lost 8 bases, J lost 5 bases, and 5 bases stayed unmatched. CDR3: CASSPQGTEAFF. CDR3 DNA sequence: TGTGCCAGCTCCCCACAGGGGACTGAAGCTTTCTTT.

This clonotype was counted many times. The chain carries TRBV5-1 and TRBJ2-5, with D possibly matching TRBD2 (6 bases). The germline gives CDR1 SGHRS, CDR2 YFSETQ. CDR3 size: 16 residues. Trimming left V 4 bases short and J 4 bases short, with 20 bases between. In DNA form, the CDR3 reads TGCGCCAGCAGCCAGGGACCCGGGACTCGGACAGAGACCCAGTACTTC. It specifies CASSQGPGTRTETQYF.

This clonotype was recorded many times. V usage is TRBV28 and J usage is TRBJ1-2, with D possibly being TRBD1 (6 bases). From germline, CDR1 is MDHEN and CDR2 SYDVKM. The CDR3 is 12 residues long. V was trimmed by 5 bases and J by 7 bases, leaving 11 bases between them. Here the CDR3 DNA reads TGTGCCAGCAGTCCACAGGGTCGTGGCTACACCTTC. Residues: CASSPQGRGYTF.

This clonotype was detected ten times or more. In nucleotides, the CDR3 is TGTGCCAGCAGCTCCACAGGGACCTCGAGCACAGATACGCAGTATTTT. Its protein is CASSSTGTSSTDTQYF. This sequence joins TRBV11-2 and TRBJ2-3; tentatively, D is TRBD1 (6 bases). Germline V gene sequence: CDR1 SGHAT, CDR2 FQNNGV. V was pared by 4 bases and J by 0 bases, with 14 bases between. The CDR3 is made up of 16 amino acids.

This chain uses TRBV19 with TRBJ2-7; 14 bases map to TRBD2. V gave up 4 bases and J gave up 3 bases; unmatched junction bases: 2. CDR3 size: 15 residues. Germline V gene lookup returns CDR1 LNHDA and CDR2 SQIVND (reference sequence). The CDR3 reads CASSTGTSGGYEQYF. The DNA of the CDR3 is TGTGCCAGTAGTACCGGGACTAGCGGGGGCTACGAGCAGTACTTC.

This clonotype was found a few times. The CDR3 DNA sequence: TGTGCCAGCAGCCGAAAATATTCCTATAATTCACCCCTCCACTTT. Translation: CASSRKYSYNSPLHF. The rearrangement links TRBV28 to TRBJ1-6; D remains ambiguous. This CDR3 spans 15 amino acids. Germline CDR1 reads MDHEN; CDR2 reads SYDVKM. The V end lost 6 bases, the J end lost 1 base, and 10 bases lay between the germline ends. Full variable domain (outside the CDR3, taken from reference TRBV28 and TRBJ1-6): DVKVTQSSRYLVKRTGEKVFLECVQDMDHENMFWYRQDPGLGLRLIYFSYDVKMKEKGDIPEGYSVSREKKERFSLILESASTNQTSMYLCASSRKYSYNSPLHFGNGTRLTVT.

The chain links TRBV20-1 to TRBJ1-6; a possible D gene is TRBD1 (5 bases). Trimming took off 2 bases at V and 10 bases at J, with 15 bases between the two ends. The germline V gene has CDR1 DFQATT and CDR2 SNEGSKA (reference sequence). The CDR3 length is 14 residues. The CDR3 nucleotides are TGCAGTGCTAGAAATGAAGGGGTCGGGTCACCCCTCCACTTT. Translated, it gives CSARNEGVGSPLHF.

The V call is TRBV30, the J call TRBJ2-2; no reliable D call. Trimming removed 1 base at V and 7 bases at J, with 7 bases between. CDR3 length: 12 residues. Germline-derived CDR1 and CDR2 are GTSNPN and SVGIG (reference sequence). CDR3 sequence (DNA): TGTGCCTGGAGTGCGACCCTCGGGGAGCTGTTTTTT. It codes for CAWSATLGELFF.